This TCR beta chain was profiled in a study of a mutant IDH1 vaccine in newly diagnosed glioma. Findings of the study overall: The authors found pseudoprogression apparently unrelated to changes in top peripheral T cell clonotypes.

Points on this clone: Its antigen is still unknown.

The time point here: week 35, safety follow-up. One vaccine dose held 300 ug of mutant IDH1 20-mer peptide and came with topical imiquimod. Assay: immunoSEQ multiplex PCR; the TCRdb copy retains only in-frame clones and omits some. The data show 73,000 or so clones, roughly 84% seen once. The CDR3 runs 16 residues. Germline V gene data show CDR1 as KGHSH and CDR2 as LQKENI. The V end lost 2 bases, the J end lost 7 bases, and 20 bases lay between the germline ends. This specimen was PBMCs, taken from a glioma patient whose treatment included an IDH1 peptide vaccine. This TCR was recovered from a man aged 18 to 30 with glioma. The rearrangement uses TRBV18 and TRBJ1-2; D uncertain. DNA of the CDR3: TGTGCCAGCTCACCAACGACAAGTCGCGGACCGTTTGGCTACACCTTC. This translates into CASSPTTSRGPFGYTF.